This TCR beta chain was sequenced during a study of cytomegalovirus exposure and HLA in healthy donors. General study results and limits: The later analysis indicated that the majority of CMV-associated TCR beta chains appeared HLA-restricted.

PCR amplification relied on 60 Vbeta primers (plus 13 Jbeta primers). Method: immunoSEQ multiplex PCR; TCRdb's copy keeps in-frame clones and lacks some. The sample holds 110,000 to 150,000 clones; approximately 80% are singletons and the top ten take around 3.7%. The donors gave bone marrow, and they were healthy. Trimming left V 5 bases short and J 7 bases short, with 11 bases between. CDR1 and CDR2 from the germline V gene are MNHEY and SVGAGI. This CDR3 contains 12 residues. This clone was recorded a few times. Its target is unknown. This chain links TRBV6-5 with TRBJ1-1; unclear D gene. The sample consisted of PBMCs. This receptor was identified in a male donor in good health and CMV-seronegative. The CDR3 nucleotides read TGTGCCAGCAGTGACACTCCCCTTGAAGCTTTCTTT. Its translation is CASSDTPLEAFF.